Listed below are T cell receptor beta chains from one sample, sequenced in a study of breast tumors, draining lymph nodes, adjacent tissues. TCRdb ran MiXCR on the multiplex PCR reads and lists one entry per CDR3 protein. The sample lists around 20,000 distinct CDR3 sequences; approximately 33% were seen once. Sequencing was done on a sample of breast tumor tissue. The source is a female donor with breast cancer. Some clones in this sample may be carry-over from other donors' samples. CDR3s leave out the opening cysteine and the closing phenylalanine or tryptophan.

CDR3 length: 10
J gene: TRBJ2-5
V gene: TRBV6-6
CDR3 protein: ASTGAGETQY

CDR3 length: 12
J gene: TRBJ2-3
V gene: TRBV12-3/TRBV12-4
CDR3 protein: ASSRSVGGDTQY

CDR3 length: 13
J gene: TRBJ1-5
V gene: TRBV6-1
CDR3 protein: ASTKGGLSNQPQH

CDR3 length: 13
J gene: TRBJ2-1
V gene: TRBV7-9
CDR3 protein: ASSLAGGIYNEQF

CDR3 length: 13
J gene: TRBJ2-7
V gene: TRBV10-3
CDR3 protein: AISGGGRAQYEQY

CDR3 length: 13
J gene: TRBJ2-5
V gene: TRBV11-3
CDR3 protein: ASSLDLGVRETQY

CDR3 length: 10
J gene: TRBJ1-2
V gene: TRBV20-1
CDR3 protein: SAPVSSYGYT

CDR3 length: 12
J gene: TRBJ2-7
V gene: TRBV28
CDR3 protein: ASIPGQGIYEQY

CDR3 length: 12
J gene: TRBJ1-5
V gene: TRBV12-3/TRBV12-4
CDR3 protein: ASSSDGPNQPQH

CDR3 length: 11
J gene: TRBJ2-3
V gene: TRBV10-3
CDR3 protein: AISGLAGDTQY

CDR3 length: 14
J gene: TRBJ2-1
V gene: TRBV11-2
CDR3 protein: ASSFEPGQGDRVQF

CDR3 length: 15
J gene: TRBJ2-3
V gene: TRBV5-1
CDR3 protein: ASSSSGRAGWADTQY

CDR3 length: 12
J gene: TRBJ2-3
V gene: TRBV4-1
CDR3 protein: ASSRAAFTDTQY

CDR3 length: 10
J gene: TRBJ1-5
V gene: TRBV7-2
CDR3 protein: ASSLSGGPQH

CDR3 length: 22
J gene: TRBJ2-7
V gene: TRBV2
CDR3 protein: ASSVPPGTRFKRGANTFSYEQY

CDR3 length: 13
J gene: TRBJ2-7
V gene: TRBV20-1
CDR3 protein: SARDRDGASYEQY

CDR3 length: 14
J gene: TRBJ2-6
V gene: TRBV2
CDR3 protein: AKNRDRVAGANVLT

CDR3 length: 13
J gene: TRBJ2-7
V gene: TRBV5-1
CDR3 protein: ASRVRTGELYEQY

CDR3 length: 15
J gene: TRBJ2-4
V gene: TRBV12-5
CDR3 protein: ASALLPGQLAKNIQY

CDR3 length: 14
J gene: TRBJ2-7
V gene: TRBV28
CDR3 protein: ASSALRGLRAYEQY

CDR3 length: 12
J gene: TRBJ2-3
V gene: TRBV11-2
CDR3 protein: ASSLNPFTDTQY

CDR3 length: 15
J gene: TRBJ2-1
V gene: TRBV12-3/TRBV12-4
CDR3 protein: ASSLGVLAGVRNEQF

CDR3 length: 11
J gene: TRBJ1-2
V gene: TRBV30
CDR3 protein: AWSVRRVGGYT

CDR3 length: 15
J gene: TRBJ2-2
V gene: TRBV19
CDR3 protein: ATLHRLAGANTGELF

CDR3 length: 13
J gene: TRBJ1-1
V gene: TRBV28
CDR3 protein: ASSLQGAKNTEAF

CDR3 length: 13
J gene: TRBJ2-1
V gene: TRBV18
CDR3 protein: ASSPLTGAGNEQF

CDR3 length: 9
J gene: TRBJ1-2
V gene: TRBV5-6
CDR3 protein: ASSSTYGYT

CDR3 length: 11
J gene: TRBJ2-1
V gene: TRBV7-9
CDR3 protein: ASSFTSGNEQF

CDR3 length: 14
J gene: TRBJ2-7
V gene: TRBV7-2
CDR3 protein: ASSYEPLAGPYEQY

CDR3 length: 12
J gene: TRBJ2-5
V gene: TRBV7-2
CDR3 protein: ASIQDRAQETQY

CDR3 length: 7
J gene: TRBJ2-3
V gene: TRBV29-1
CDR3 protein: SVGDTQY

CDR3 length: 10
J gene: TRBJ2-5
V gene: TRBV20-1
CDR3 protein: SAIRSGETQY

CDR3 length: 12
J gene: TRBJ1-1
V gene: TRBV7-2
CDR3 protein: ASSQSGGRTEAF

CDR3 length: 15
J gene: TRBJ1-4
V gene: TRBV6-1
CDR3 protein: ASRTGTGGISGEKLF

CDR3 length: 13
J gene: TRBJ2-6
V gene: TRBV2
CDR3 protein: ASSGQGAGANVLT

CDR3 length: 11
J gene: TRBJ1-1
V gene: TRBV20-1
CDR3 protein: SARDHRQTEAF

CDR3 length: 13
J gene: TRBJ1-2
V gene: TRBV12-3/TRBV12-4
CDR3 protein: ATTTNRGRNYGYT